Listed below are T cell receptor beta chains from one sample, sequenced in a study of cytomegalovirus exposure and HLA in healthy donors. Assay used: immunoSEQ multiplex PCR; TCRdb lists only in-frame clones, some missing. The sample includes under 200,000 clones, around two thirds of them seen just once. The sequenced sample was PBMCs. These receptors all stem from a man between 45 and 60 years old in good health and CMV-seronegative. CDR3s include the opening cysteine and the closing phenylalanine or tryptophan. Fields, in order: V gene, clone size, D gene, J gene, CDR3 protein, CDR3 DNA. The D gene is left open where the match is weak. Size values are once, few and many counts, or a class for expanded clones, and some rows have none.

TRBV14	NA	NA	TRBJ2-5	CASSKNVHTQETQYF	TGTGCCAGCAGTAAAAATGTACACACCCAAGAGACCCAGTACTTC
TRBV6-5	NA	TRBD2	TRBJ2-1	CASSIKRGSYNEQFF	TGTGCCAGCAGCATAAAGCGGGGCTCCTACAATGAGCAGTTCTTC
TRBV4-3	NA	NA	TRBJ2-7	CASSRGLGSYEQYF	TGCGCCAGCAGCCGGGGGCTGGGGTCCTACGAGCAGTACTTC
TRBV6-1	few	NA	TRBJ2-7	CASSDHSFYEQYF	TGTGCCAGCAGTGACCACAGCTTTTACGAGCAGTACTTC
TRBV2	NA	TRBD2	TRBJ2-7	CASSLRGTFYEQYF	TGTGCCAGCAGCCTGCGGGGGACGTTCTACGAGCAGTACTTC
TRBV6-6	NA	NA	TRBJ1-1	CASSPRLLNTEAFF	TGTGCCAGCAGTCCCCGACTCTTGAACACTGAAGCTTTCTTT
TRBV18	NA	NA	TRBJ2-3	CASSPGAGTDTQYF	TGTGCCAGCTCACCAGGGGCAGGCACAGATACGCAGTATTTT
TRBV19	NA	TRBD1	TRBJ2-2	CASSIIGQAKNTGELFF	TGTGCCAGTAGTATTATCGGACAGGCGAAGAACACCGGGGAGCTGTTTTTT
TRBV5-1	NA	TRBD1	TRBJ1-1	CASSNTGATEAFF	TGCGCCAGCAGCAACACAGGGGCCACTGAAGCTTTCTTT
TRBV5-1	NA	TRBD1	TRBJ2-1	CASSLGQGASYNEQFF	TGCGCCAGCAGCCTGGGACAGGGGGCGAGTTACAATGAGCAGTTCTTC
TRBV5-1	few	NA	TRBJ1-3	CASSRSGTDSGNTIYF	TGCGCCAGCAGTCGGAGCGGGACGGACTCTGGAAACACCATATATTTT
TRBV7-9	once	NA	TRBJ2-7	CASTRGTVPYEQYF	TGTGCCAGCACCAGGGGTACAGTCCCCTACGAGCAGTACTTC
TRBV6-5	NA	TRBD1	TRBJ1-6	CASSYDRGRNSPLHF	TGTGCCAGCAGTTACGACAGGGGGCGTAATTCACCCCTCCACTTT
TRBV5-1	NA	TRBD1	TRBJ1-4	CASARDRTTTNEKLFF	TGCGCCAGCGCTAGGGACAGGACCACAACTAATGAAAAACTGTTTTTT
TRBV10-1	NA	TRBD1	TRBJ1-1	CASAQGDTEAFF	TGCGCCAGCGCACAGGGGGACACTGAAGCTTTCTTT
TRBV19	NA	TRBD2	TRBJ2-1	CASSRLAGTYNEQFF	TGTGCCAGTAGCCGACTAGCGGGCACCTACAATGAGCAGTTCTTC
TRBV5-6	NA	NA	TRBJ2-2	CASTETGRDTGELFF	TGTGCCAGCACCGAGACTGGTAGAGACACCGGGGAGCTGTTTTTT
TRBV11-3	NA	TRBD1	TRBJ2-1	CASSHRQGVAEQFF	TGTGCCAGCAGCCACCGACAGGGGGTAGCGGAGCAGTTCTTC
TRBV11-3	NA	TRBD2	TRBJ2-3	CASSSGTSGALKGDTQYF	TGTGCCAGCAGCTCTGGGACTAGCGGGGCCCTAAAAGGAGATACGCAGTATTTT
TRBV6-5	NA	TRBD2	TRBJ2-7	CASRTTSGGSNEQYF	TGTGCCAGCAGGACAACTAGCGGGGGATCAAACGAGCAGTACTTC
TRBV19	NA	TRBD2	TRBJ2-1	CASSARGEGEQFF	TGTGCCAGTAGTGCCCGCGGGGAGGGTGAGCAGTTCTTC
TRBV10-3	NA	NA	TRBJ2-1	CAISNLQGNEQFF	TGTGCCATCAGTAATTTACAGGGTAATGAGCAGTTCTTC
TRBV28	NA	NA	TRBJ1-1	CASSETGGNTEAFF	TGTGCCAGCAGCGAGACAGGAGGGAACACTGAAGCTTTCTTT
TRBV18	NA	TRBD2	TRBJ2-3	CASSPMSGGRTDTQYF	TGTGCCAGCTCCCCCATGAGCGGGGGCCGCACAGATACGCAGTATTTT
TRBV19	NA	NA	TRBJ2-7	CASTPSGTYEQYF	TGTGCCAGTACCCCTTCCGGGACCTACGAGCAGTACTTC
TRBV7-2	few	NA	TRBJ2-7	CASSFGGSYEQYF	TGTGCCAGCAGCTTCGGGGGTTCCTACGAGCAGTACTTC
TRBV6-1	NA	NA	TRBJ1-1	CASSERGNTEAFF	TGTGCCAGCAGTGAACGGGGAAACACTGAAGCTTTCTTT
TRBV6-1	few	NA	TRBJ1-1	CASSGWVSEAFF	TGTGCCAGCAGCGGGTGGGTCTCTGAAGCTTTCTTT
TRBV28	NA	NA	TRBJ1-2	CASNPPQGYGYTF	TGTGCCAGCAACCCCCCACAGGGCTATGGCTACACCTTC
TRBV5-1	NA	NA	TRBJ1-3	CASSGEGTGNTIYF	TGCGCCAGCAGCGGCGAGGGAACTGGAAACACCATATATTTT
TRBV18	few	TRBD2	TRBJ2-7	CASSPTSGGAYEQYF	TGTGCCAGCTCACCAACTAGCGGGGGGGCCTACGAGCAGTACTTC
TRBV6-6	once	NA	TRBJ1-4	CASSYSEEKLFF	TGTGCCAGCAGTTACTCCGAGGAAAAACTGTTTTTT
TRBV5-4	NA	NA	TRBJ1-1	CASSIQGTEAFF	TGTGCCAGCAGCATACAGGGCACTGAAGCTTTCTTT
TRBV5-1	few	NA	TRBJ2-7	CASSSAGTPGDEQYF	TGCGCCAGCAGCTCGGCCGGGACTCCGGGGGACGAGCAGTACTTC
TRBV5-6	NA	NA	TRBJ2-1	CASSVGTNNEQFF	TGTGCCAGCAGCGTTGGGACAAACAATGAGCAGTTCTTC
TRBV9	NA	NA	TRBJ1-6	CASSAWGDSYNSPLHF	TGTGCCAGCAGCGCGTGGGGCGACTCCTATAATTCACCCCTCCACTTT
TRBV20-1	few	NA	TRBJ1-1	CSDDSPGEAFF	TGCAGTGACGACAGCCCGGGTGAAGCTTTCTTT
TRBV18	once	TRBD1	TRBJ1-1	CASSPSTGAGTEAFF	TGTGCCAGCTCACCCTCAACAGGGGCGGGTACTGAAGCTTTCTTT
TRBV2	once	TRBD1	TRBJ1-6	CASSGSGQESSYNSPLHF	TGTGCCAGCAGTGGATCGGGACAGGAAAGCTCCTATAATTCACCCCTCCACTTT
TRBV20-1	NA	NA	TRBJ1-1	CSARDFSEAFF	TGCAGTGCTCGGGACTTTTCAGAAGCTTTCTTT
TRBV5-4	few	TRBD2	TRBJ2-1	CASSSGLAGYNEQFF	TGTGCCAGCAGCTCGGGACTAGCGGGTTACAATGAGCAGTTCTTC
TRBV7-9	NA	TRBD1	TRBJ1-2	CASSLVGQGNYGYTF	TGTGCCAGCAGCTTAGTTGGACAGGGTAACTATGGCTACACCTTC
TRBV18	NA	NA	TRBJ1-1	CASSPTSGGENTEAFF	TGTGCCAGCTCGCCCACGTCTGGGGGGGAGAACACTGAAGCTTTCTTT
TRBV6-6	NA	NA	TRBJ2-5	CASTPGSQETQYF	TGTGCCAGCACCCCCGGGTCCCAAGAGACCCAGTACTTC
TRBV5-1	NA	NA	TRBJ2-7	CASSLQGYEQYF	TGCGCCAGCAGCTTGCAGGGGTACGAGCAGTACTTC
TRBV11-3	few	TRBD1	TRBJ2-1	CASSFSGTGGDEQFF	TGTGCCAGCAGCTTTTCCGGGACAGGGGGCGATGAGCAGTTCTTC
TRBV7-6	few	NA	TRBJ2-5	CASSLSPRVYQETQYF	TGTGCCAGCAGCTTGAGCCCCCGTGTGTACCAAGAGACCCAGTACTTC
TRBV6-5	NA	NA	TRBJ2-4	CASTQGNIQYF	TGTGCCAGCACACAGGGAAACATTCAGTACTTC
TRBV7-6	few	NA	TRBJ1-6	CASRTGAYNSPLHF	TGTGCCAGCAGAACCGGGGCCTATAATTCACCCCTCCACTTT
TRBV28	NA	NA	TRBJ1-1	CASSRQRHFTEAFF	TGTGCCAGCAGTCGACAGAGACACTTCACTGAAGCTTTCTTT
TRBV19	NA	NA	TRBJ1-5	CASSLFPGSLGQPQHF	TGTGCCAGTAGCCTTTTTCCGGGGAGCTTGGGTCAGCCCCAGCATTTT
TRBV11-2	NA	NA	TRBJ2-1	CASSHLVGWNEQFF	TGTGCCAGCAGCCACCTCGTCGGGTGGAATGAGCAGTTCTTC
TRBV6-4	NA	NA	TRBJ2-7	CASSERSGAQQYF	TGTGCCAGCAGTGAAAGGAGTGGGGCACAACAGTACTTC
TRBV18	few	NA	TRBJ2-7	CASSSNRETYEQYF	TGTGCCAGCTCATCGAACCGGGAGACCTACGAGCAGTACTTC
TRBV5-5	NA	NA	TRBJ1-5	CASSLEGGLSNQPQHF	TGTGCCAGCAGCTTGGAGGGGGGGTTGAGCAATCAGCCCCAGCATTTT
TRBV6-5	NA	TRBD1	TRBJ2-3	CASRLDRADTQYF	TGTGCCAGCAGGCTGGACAGGGCAGATACGCAGTATTTT
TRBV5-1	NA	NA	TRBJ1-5	CASSLHPGSMEPQHF	TGCGCCAGCAGCCTACACCCAGGGTCAATGGAGCCCCAGCATTTT